One sample yielded the 18 T cell receptor beta chains listed below, sequenced in a study of blood T cell repertoires in COVID-19. Assay: immunoSEQ multiplex PCR; the TCRdb copy retains only in-frame clones and omits some. The sample includes about 290,000 clones, 75% to 90% seen only once; the top ten take roughly 0.92%. Sequences were obtained from peripheral blood. The receptor set was obtained from a woman between 40 and 50 years old who had recovered from COVID-19.

The chain is built from TRBV30 and TRBJ2-2, with 8 bases matching TRBD2. Trimming at V came to 5 bases and at J to 4 bases, leaving 6 bases not matched to a gene. The CDR3 loop spans 14 amino acids. Germline CDR1 GTSNPN, CDR2 SVGIG (reference sequence). The CDR3: CAWGLAGGTGELFF. The CDR3 bases are TGTGCCTGGGGACTAGCCGGGGGCACCGGGGAGCTGTTTTTT.

The V call is TRBV19, the J call TRBJ2-7; TRBD1 aligns across 8 bases. The CDR3 totals 15 residues. Trimming at V came to 0 bases and at J to 2 bases, leaving 3 bases not matched to a gene. The germline CDR1 and CDR2 sequences are LNHDA and SQIVND (reference sequence). The CDR3 loop is CASSIEGQDTYEQYF. As DNA, the CDR3 is TGTGCCAGTAGTATAGAGGGACAGGACACCTACGAGCAGTACTTC.

This chain connects TRBV30 to TRBJ1-2, with 10 nucleotides matching TRBD1. The CDR3 is made up of 16 amino acids. The germline V gene encodes CDR1 GTSNPN and CDR2 SVGIG (reference sequence). V trimming: 4 bases; J trimming: 8 bases; junction bases outside the gene matches: 16. CDR3 coding DNA: TGTGCCTGGATGGGAAAACCGGGACAGGGGATAGGAGGCTACACCTTC. Translating it yields CAWMGKPGQGIGGYTF.

The chain combines TRBV19 with TRBJ2-7, with 7 bases lining up with TRBD1. The germline gives CDR1 LNHDA, CDR2 SQIVND (reference sequence). This CDR3 is built from 15 residues. Trimming removed 5 bases from V and 5 bases from J; junction bases left unmatched: 12. In DNA form, the CDR3 reads TGTGCCAGTAGTGCCCAACAGGGGTACTTGCACGAGCAGTACTTC. Translated: CASSAQQGYLHEQYF. Looking up the rest from reference TRBV19 and TRBJ2-7 gives the full variable domain: DGGITQSPKYLFRKEGQNVTLSCEQNLNHDAMYWYRQDPGQGLRLIYYSQIVNDFQKGDIAEGYSVSREKKESFPLTVTSAQKNPTAFYLCASSAQQGYLHEQYFGPGTRLTVT.

V gene TRBV5-4 combines with J gene TRBJ2-3; TRBD2 aligns across 8 bases. Germline loops: CDR1 SGHNT, CDR2 YYREEE (reference sequence). V lost 4 bases and J lost 1; bases outside the gene matches: 11. CDR3 size: 17 residues. CDR3 amino acids: CASSALTVTSGTDTQYF. CDR3 nucleotide sequence: TGTGCCAGCAGCGCTCTGACGGTGACTAGCGGCACAGATACGCAGTATTTT.

The rearrangement joins TRBV5-4 to TRBJ2-7; 9 bases agree with TRBD1. This CDR3 is built from 14 residues. Per germline, CDR1 SGHNT and CDR2 YYREEE (reference sequence). V lost 7 bases to trimming and J lost 4 bases; unmatched junction nucleotides: 9. The CDR3 sequence: CASAPGQGFYEQYF. CDR3 coding DNA: TGTGCCAGCGCCCCGGGACAGGGATTTTACGAGCAGTACTTC.

The chain carries TRBV19 and TRBJ1-4; 7 bases agree with TRBD1. This CDR3 comprises 14 residues. V lost 7 bases to trimming and J lost 4 bases; unmatched junction nucleotides: 6. Germline V gene sequence: CDR1 LNHDA, CDR2 SQIVND (reference sequence). The CDR3 nucleotides are TGTGCCAGTACCCGACAGGGAATTAATGAAAAACTGTTTTTT. Protein sequence: CASTRQGINEKLFF.

This clone appeared once. The chain joins TRBV14 to TRBJ2-1; 7 nucleotides match TRBD2. Per the germline V gene, CDR1 is SGHDN and CDR2 is FVKESK. After removal of 1 base from V and 6 bases from J, the junction contained 15 bases not matched to a gene. The CDR3 loop spans 18 amino acids. CDR3 DNA: TGTGCCAGCAGCCAAGCCTACCTGACTAGCCCTTTCCCCAATGAGCAGTTCTTC. Translation: CASSQAYLTSPFPNEQFF.

The chain links TRBV27 to TRBJ2-2, with D tentatively TRBD2 (5 bases). The germline gives CDR1 MNHEY, CDR2 SMNVEV (reference sequence). The V and J ends lost 0 bases and 2 bases respectively, with 13 bases between them. The CDR3 loop spans 17 amino acids. The CDR3 reads CASSLSAGLSNTGELFF. Here the CDR3 DNA reads TGTGCCAGCAGTTTATCCGCAGGACTCTCCAACACCGGGGAGCTGTTTTTT.

J is TRBJ2-5 and V is TRBV28; D is ambiguous. The length of the CDR3 is 15 residues. The germline CDR1 and CDR2 sequences are MDHEN and SYDVKM. The ends were cut back, 6 bases at V and 3 bases at J, with 17 bases in the middle. DNA for the CDR3: TGTGCCAGCAGGCCCCACGGTGCCGATAAAGAGACCCAGTACTTC. Encoded protein: CASRPHGADKETQYF.

The chain recombines TRBV27 with TRBJ1-5; TRBD1 matches at 7 bases. Per germline, CDR1 MNHEY and CDR2 SMNVEV (reference sequence). V was pared by 5 bases and J by 6 bases, with 10 bases of the junction left unmatched. The CDR3 length is 15 residues. The CDR3 spells CASSPVEDRSQPQHF. In DNA form, the CDR3 reads TGTGCCAGCAGTCCGGTTGAGGACAGGAGTCAGCCCCAGCATTTT.

The chain couples TRBV14 to TRBJ1-2, with TRBD1 matching over 7 bases. The CDR3 runs to 14 residues. Germline trimming cut 4 bases from V and 4 bases from J; bases unmatched to any gene: 6. From germline, CDR1 is SGHDN and CDR2 FVKESK. Written as DNA, the CDR3 is TGTGCCAGCAGCCCGGGACAGCAGATCTATGGCTACACCTTC. Amino acids: CASSPGQQIYGYTF.

This chain links TRBV5-1 with TRBJ2-2, with 9 bases matching TRBD2. The CDR3 totals 15 residues. Germline loops: CDR1 SGHRS, CDR2 YFSETQ. The ends lost 3 bases at V and 1 base at J; junction bases unmatched: 1. The DNA for the CDR3 is TGCGCCAGCAGCTCTAGCGGGGTGAACACCGGGGAGCTGTTTTTT. It specifies CASSSSGVNTGELFF.

The chain is built from TRBV19 and TRBJ1-4; no definite D call. CDR3 length: 12 amino acids. Germline V CDR1 and CDR2: LNHDA, SQIVND (reference sequence). Trimming pared 3 bases from V and 10 bases from J, leaving 9 bases between. CDR3 loop: CASSIVTGKLFF. The CDR3 coding sequence is TGTGCCAGTAGTATCGTTACGGGAAAACTGTTTTTT.

The chain is built from TRBV13 and TRBJ2-3; 8 bases match TRBD2. The germline CDR1 and CDR2 sequences are PRHDT and FYEKMQ (reference sequence). V shed 5 bases, J shed 3 bases, and the junction held 7 bases outside the gene matches. The length of the CDR3 is 15 residues. The CDR3: CASSPRLANTDTQYF. DNA of the CDR3: TGTGCCAGCAGCCCCCGACTAGCGAATACAGATACGCAGTATTTT.

The V and J genes are TRBV18 and TRBJ2-3; TRBD2 matches 10 bases. The CDR3 has 16 residues. Germline V lookup: CDR1 KGHSH, CDR2 LQKENI. J lost 2 bases, V lost 4 bases, and 6 bases had no gene match. The CDR3 DNA sequence: TGTGCCAGCTCACTACAGCGGGAGGGGAACACAGATACGCAGTATTTT. Translating it yields CASSLQREGNTDTQYF.

The chain couples TRBV5-3 to TRBJ2-2; weak D call: TRBD2 (5 bases). TRBV5-3 is an ORF, with its function uncertain. The germline V and J ends were trimmed by 6 bases and 6 bases, with 12 bases remaining between them. The CDR3 is made up of 13 amino acids. The CDR3 region has the DNA TGTGCCAGAAACAAGAGGGAAGCCGGGGAGCTGTTTTTT. Translating it yields CARNKREAGELFF.

Only one count was recorded for this clone. The rearrangement uses TRBV11-2 and TRBJ1-1; D gene ambiguous. CDR3 length: 12 residues. The germline CDR1 and CDR2 sequences are SGHAT and FQNNGV. Trimming removed 2 bases at V and 7 bases at J, with 8 bases between. This CDR3 reads CASSLQNLEAFF. The CDR3 coding sequence is TGTGCCAGCAGCTTACAGAATCTTGAAGCTTTCTTT.